This T cell receptor beta chain was observed in a study of control samples from healthy donors and cancer patients. Repertoires were generated with immunoSEQ multiplex PCR, while TCRdb's copy carries only in-frame clones and drops some. This sample has roughly 220,000 clones; roughly 94% occur once, and the top ten carry approximately 1.4%. This CDR3 spans 14 amino acids. Germline V gene sequence: CDR1 LGHNA, CDR2 YSLEER. Trimming took off 2 bases at V and 4 bases at J, with 11 bases between the two ends. The sequenced sample was blood. The TCR was taken from a man between 50 and 59 years old in good health. The J gene is TRBJ1-2, the V gene TRBV4-3; tentative D call: TRBD1 (5 bases). The CDR3 protein is CASSQSPGPYGYTF. The CDR3 bases are TGCGCCAGCAGCCAATCCCCGGGACCCTATGGCTACACCTTC.